Included here is one TCR beta chain sequence, with context. Its target is not known. Profiled with immunoSEQ multiplex PCR; TCRdb holds only in-frame clones, not every one. The sample contains 70,000 to 85,000 clones, roughly four fifths of which appear only once. Trimming took 3 bases from V and 3 from J, leaving 20 bases between them. CDR3 size: 17 residues. Germline V gene lookup returns CDR1 KGHSH and CDR2 LQKENI. The source of the sample is a study of vaccination effects on CD4 cells after COVID-19. Prior to sequencing, the ViraFEST assay stimulated PBMC with viral peptide pools, which expanded the antigen-specific CD4+ T cells. CD4+ T cell isolation took place after approximately ten days of culture. Every participant took two doses of the BNT162b2 or mRNA-1273 vaccine. IL-2 medium took the place of half the medium on both days 3 and 7.

The starting material was CD4+ T cells from PBMCs cultured with HCoV-229E spike peptides, obtained after COVID-19 vaccination. This chain links TRBV18 with TRBJ2-5; D may match TRBD1 or TRBD2 (7 bases each). The receptor comes from a human donor who received a COVID-19 vaccine. The CDR3 spells CASSPPNRGSGEETQYF. CDR3 DNA sequence: TGTGCCAGCTCACCCCCAAACAGGGGAAGCGGGGAAGAGACCCAGTACTTC.